These 19 T cell receptor beta chains were all obtained from the same sample, sequenced in a study of T cell repertoires in cytomegalovirus infection. TCRdb re-analysed the reads in MiXCR, keeping a single row per CDR3 protein. The profile shows about 450,000 distinct CDR3 sequences, approximately 30% of them singletons. The sample consisted of PBMCs. All receptors derive from a human donor in good health (CMV status not recorded). Some clones in this sample may be carry-over from other donors' samples.

This chain connects TRBV7-8 to TRBJ1-6; the D gene is possibly TRBD1 (6 bases). With 4 bases removed from V and 0 bases from J, the gap between germline ends came to 16 bases. Germline CDR1 and CDR2: SGHVS and FQNEAQ. The CDR3 has 18 amino acids. The CDR3 DNA reads as TGTGCCAGCAGCTCAGAGGGGGGATCGAGCTCCTATAATTCACCCCTCCACTTT. It codes for CASSSEGGSSSYNSPLHF.

This clonotype was observed a few times. The chain recombines TRBV7-9 with TRBJ2-3, with D uncertain. Between the trimmed V and J ends, which lost 5 bases and 0 bases, there was a span of 15 bases. Germline CDR1 and CDR2: SEHNR and FQNEAQ (reference sequence). The CDR3 contains 16 residues. The CDR3 reads CASSPESGSSTDTQYF. CDR3 DNA sequence: TGTGCCAGCAGCCCCGAAAGTGGCAGCAGCACAGATACGCAGTATTTT. Together with reference TRBV7-9 and TRBJ2-3, the CDR3 gives the full variable domain: DTGVSQNPRHKITKRGQNVTFRCDPISEHNRLYWYRQTLGQGPEFLTYFQNEAQLEKSRLLSDRFSAERPKGSFSTLEIQRTEQGDSAMYLCASSPESGSSTDTQYFGPGTRLTVL.

This clonotype was seen at least ten times. The chain is built from TRBV7-8 and TRBJ1-1; 10 bases fit TRBD1. Germline CDR1 reads SGHVS; CDR2 reads FQNEAQ. Trimming at V came to 5 bases and at J to 4 bases, leaving 7 bases not matched to a gene. CDR3 length equals 15 residues. CDR3 region: CASSKTGGLVTEAFF. The DNA of the CDR3 is TGTGCCAGCAGCAAGACAGGGGGCTTGGTCACTGAAGCTTTCTTT.

This clonotype showed up many times. The V and J genes are TRBV12-3 or TRBV12-4 and TRBJ2-7; 8 nucleotides line up with TRBD1. Germline trimming cut 1 base from V and 6 bases from J; bases unmatched to any gene: 2. CDR3 length: 13 residues. This CDR3 is CASSLGTGFEQYF. CDR3 sequence (DNA): TGTGCCAGCAGTTTAGGGACAGGGTTCGAGCAGTACTTC.

The chain carries TRBV28 and TRBJ1-4; 10 bases are shared with TRBD1. From germline, CDR1 is MDHEN and CDR2 SYDVKM. This CDR3 is 17 amino acids long. V trimming: 1 base; J trimming: 7 bases; junction bases outside the gene matches: 9. The CDR3 spells CASSLYGTGVRGEKLFF. The CDR3 DNA follows: TGTGCCAGCAGTTTATATGGGACAGGGGTAAGGGGTGAAAAACTGTTTTTT.

This clonotype was picked up many times. This rearrangement joins TRBV7-3 to TRBJ2-3; TRBD2 might be the D (5 bases). The CDR3 is 15 residues long. Trimming took off 5 bases at V and 0 bases at J, with 12 bases between the two ends. CDR1 SGHTA and CDR2 FQGTGA come from the germline V gene. The CDR3 DNA reads as TGTGCCAGCAGCCAACTAGGCAGTAGCACAGATACGCAGTATTTT. It specifies CASSQLGSSTDTQYF.

Worth noting for this clonotype: At one of its ends the junction is not consistent with the germline gene, which may arise from a read error. This chain uses TRBV2 with TRBJ2-7, with a weak D call TRBD2 (6 bases). Germline V CDR1 and CDR2: SNHLY, FYNNEI. This CDR3 region has 12 residues. CDR3: CASNRDSYEQSF. Written as DNA, the CDR3 is TGTGCCAGCAACCGGGACTCCTACGAGCAGTCCTTC.

This clonotype was seen a single time. The CDR3 protein is CASSLTGAGYNSPLHF. CDR3 DNA sequence: TGTGCCAGCAGCCTTACAGGAGCCGGCTATAATTCACCCCTCCACTTT. The rearrangement joins TRBV27 to TRBJ1-6; possible D gene TRBD1, 5 bases. CDR3 size: 16 residues. Trimming removed 6 bases at V and 3 bases at J, with 15 bases between. The germline gives CDR1 MNHEY, CDR2 SMNVEV (reference sequence).

The chain has TRBV28 and TRBJ1-5; a possible D gene is TRBD1 (5 bases). V lost 8 bases and J lost 6, with 20 bases in between. Germline V gene data show CDR1 as MDHEN and CDR2 as SYDVKM. The CDR3 has 15 residues. Written as DNA, the CDR3 is TGTGCCAGCGGAAGGGGTGCAGCGGGCTCTCAGCCCCAGCATTTT. This gives the protein CASGRGAAGSQPQHF.

The rearrangement joins TRBV12-3 or TRBV12-4 to TRBJ2-5, with 9 nucleotides matching TRBD1. Trimming removed 3 bases from V and 3 bases from J; junction bases left unmatched: 8. The CDR3 length is 16 residues. This CDR3 is CASSFGTGNVKETQYF. The CDR3 region has the DNA TGTGCCAGCAGTTTCGGGACAGGGAACGTGAAAGAGACCCAGTACTTC.

The chain links TRBV5-5 to TRBJ2-1; 9 bases line up with TRBD2. The V gene end was trimmed by 2 bases and the J gene end by 5 bases; junction bases not matched to a gene: 14. Germline V lookup: CDR1 SGHKS, CDR2 YYEKEE (reference sequence). The CDR3 loop spans 18 amino acids. This CDR3 is CASSFLNSGLAGDNEQFF. The CDR3 DNA is TGTGCCAGCAGCTTCTTAAATTCGGGACTAGCTGGAGACAATGAGCAGTTCTTC.

As to this clonotype: Germline is not matched at one junction end, which may reflect a read error. J is TRBJ1-5 and V is TRBV6-6, with D unclear. The CDR3 is 15 amino acids. CDR1 is MNHNY, CDR2 SVGAGI, per germline (reference sequence). Here the CDR3 reads CAISYTFGVTEPQHF. CDR3 in DNA: TGTGCCATCAGTTACACTTTCGGGGTTACGGAGCCCCAGCATTTT.

This clonotype was seen just once. V gene TRBV25-1 combines with J gene TRBJ1-3; TRBD1 is a possible D gene (6 bases). Germline V gene lookup returns CDR1 MGHDK and CDR2 SYGVNS. V lost 3 bases, J lost 2 bases, and 14 bases lay in between. The CDR3 consists of 16 residues. The CDR3 region has the DNA TGTGCCAGCAGTGAGGACAGACATCCCCCTGGAAACACCATATATTTT. This encodes CASSEDRHPPGNTIYF.

The chain combines TRBV14 with TRBJ1-2, with a tentative D call TRBD1 (6 bases). Germline loops: CDR1 SGHDN, CDR2 FVKESK. Deletions cut 0 bases from V and 7 bases from J, with 21 bases between. The CDR3 spans 17 residues. CDR3 bases: TGTGCCAGCAGCCAAGATCGGGGGGCGCTTTTTCGTGCTGGCTACACCTTC. Translated, it gives CASSQDRGALFRAGYTF.

Turning to this clonotype: This may be a read error: a much more frequent sequence differs by one nucleotide. V and J are TRBV7-6 and TRBJ1-1; possible D gene TRBD1, 6 bases. The germline V gene has CDR1 SGHVS and CDR2 FNYEAQ. V shed 8 bases and J shed 7 bases, with 20 bases lying between them. The CDR3 runs to 14 residues. The CDR3 DNA follows: TGTGCCAGCTTAGGGGGGGACTACAAAAATGAAGCTTTCTTT. It yields the protein CASLGGDYKNEAFF. Full variable domain (missing parts from reference TRBV7-6 and TRBJ1-1): GAGVSQSPRYKVTKRGQDVALRCDPISGHVSLYWYRQALGQGPEFLTYFNYEAQQDKSGLPNDRFSAERPEGSISTLTIQRTEQRDSAMYRCASLGGDYKNEAFFGQGTRLTVV.

About this clonotype itself: The junction does not match germline at one end; this may be a read error. The CDR3 sequence is CAISTTGVAGTGENLFF. CDR3 nucleotides: TGTGCCATCAGTACGACAGGGGTGGCCGGCACGGGAGAAAACCTGTTTTTT. This chain connects TRBV28 to TRBJ1-4; 8 nucleotides match TRBD1. The CDR3 consists of 17 residues. Germline loops: CDR1 MDHEN, CDR2 SYDVKM. The whole variable domain, filled in from reference TRBV28 and TRBJ1-4, reads DVKVTQSSRYLVKRTGEKVFLECVQDMDHENMFWYRQDPGLGLRLIYFSYDVKMKEKGDIPEGYSVSREKKERFSLILESASTNQTSMYLCAISTTGVAGTGENLFFGSGTQLSVL.

This clonotype was found a few times. The chain joins TRBV6-2 or TRBV6-3 to TRBJ2-7, with TRBD2 matching 9 bases. Trimming cost V 5 bases and J 2 bases; bases outside gene matches: 4. The CDR3 totals 14 residues. Germline V gives CDR1 MNHEY, CDR2 SVGEGT. CDR3: CASSERGVTYEQYF. The DNA for the CDR3 is TGTGCCAGCAGTGAGCGGGGGGTAACCTACGAGCAGTACTTC.

The gene calls are TRBV19 and TRBJ2-5; no reliable D call. This CDR3 has 16 amino acids. Germline assignment: CDR1 LNHDA and CDR2 SQIVND (reference sequence). V shed 4 bases and J shed 2 bases, with 17 bases lying between them. CDR3 sequence: CASSNWGIGLQETQYF. The CDR3 DNA reads as TGTGCCAGTAGTAATTGGGGTATAGGGCTTCAAGAGACCCAGTACTTC.

The rearrangement uses TRBV30 and TRBJ1-3; TRBD1 aligns across 7 bases. Losses at the gene ends were 5 bases for V and 1 base for J; bases not matched to a gene: 5. The CDR3 runs to 14 residues. Germline CDR1 reads GTSNPN; CDR2 reads SVGIG (reference sequence). In DNA form, the CDR3 reads TGTGCCTGGGAGAGGGGGCGATCTGGAAACACCATATATTTT. Translated: CAWERGRSGNTIYF.